Below, 13 T cell receptor beta chains from the same sample are listed, as sequenced in a study of shared clonotypes between healthy human individuals. TCRdb keeps only in-frame clones here, not all; method: immunoSEQ multiplex PCR. The sample lists a few million clones, approximately 95% occurring once. Source material: naive CD4+ T cells from PBMCs. The subset here: CD45RA+ positively selected. The receptors here all came from a man aged 18 to 35 in good health. Some clones in this sample may be carry-over from other donors' samples.

The rearrangement joins TRBV30 to TRBJ1-2; D unresolved. Trimming cost V 5 bases and J 7 bases, with 8 bases left between them. The CDR3 contains 10 residues. CDR1 is GTSNPN, CDR2 SVGIG, per germline (reference sequence). This CDR3 reads CAWDGIGYTF. The CDR3 coding sequence is TGTGCCTGGGACGGGATTGGCTACACCTTC.

Note on this clone: The sample contains more than one DNA sequence encoding this CDR3. The chain combines TRBV28 with TRBJ1-2; D is uncertain. V was trimmed by 3 bases and J by 1 base, leaving 6 bases between them. This CDR3 has 13 amino acids. The germline CDR1 and CDR2 sequences are MDHEN and SYDVKM. The CDR3, as DNA: TGTGCCAGCAGTTTTAAGGGTAACTATGGCTACACCTTC. As protein: CASSFKGNYGYTF.

This clone was counted once. This sequence joins TRBV27 and TRBJ2-7, with D perhaps assigned TRBD1 or TRBD2 (5 bases each). The CDR3 contains 17 residues. CDR1 is MNHEY, CDR2 SMNVEV, per germline (reference sequence). V was clipped by 1 base and J by 6 bases, with 22 bases between them. CDR3 nucleotide sequence: TGTGCCAGCAGTTTATACCCCGGGGCCCCTCCCGACGGCGAGCAGTACTTC. Translation: CASSLYPGAPPDGEQYF.

The chain uses TRBV18 and TRBJ1-1; the D is unclear. This CDR3 contains 15 residues. V lost 4 bases and J 4 bases, leaving 16 bases between the germline ends. CDR1 and CDR2 (germline): KGHSH, LQKENI. The CDR3 here is CASSRAPGLGTEAFF. The CDR3 DNA reads TGTGCCAGCTCACGAGCCCCGGGCCTGGGCACTGAAGCTTTCTTT.

The rearrangement links TRBV4-3 to TRBJ2-7; 8 bases match TRBD2. The CDR3 is 16 residues long. The V gene's germline CDR1 is LGHNA and CDR2 YSLEER. J lost 1 base, V lost 3 bases, and 8 bases had no gene match. The chain's CDR3 is CASSQRTAGGSYEQYF. The CDR3 region has the DNA TGCGCCAGCAGCCAGAGGACGGCGGGAGGATCCTACGAGCAGTACTTC.

The genes are TRBV10-3 and TRBJ2-6; no definite D call. Looked up from germline, CDR1 is ENHRY and CDR2 is SYGVKD. The CDR3 runs 13 residues. The V end lost 3 bases, the J end lost 0 bases, and 0 bases lay between the germline ends. CDR3 residues: CAISDSGANVLTF. The DNA of the CDR3 is TGTGCCATCAGTGACTCTGGGGCCAACGTCCTGACTTTC.

The chain is built from TRBV10-1 and TRBJ2-3; D not resolved. Looked up from germline, CDR1 is WNHNN and CDR2 is SYGVQD (reference sequence). Trimming cost V 2 bases and J 2 bases, with 5 bases left between them. This CDR3 has 13 residues. In DNA form, the CDR3 reads TGCGCCAGCAGTGAGGTGTCCACAGATACGCAGTATTTT. This sequence encodes CASSEVSTDTQYF.

Points on this clone: Other nucleotide sequences in the sample specify the same CDR3. The V gene is TRBV2, the J gene TRBJ1-1; 9 bases agree with TRBD1. The CDR3 spans 14 residues. Losses at the gene ends were 6 bases for V and 1 base for J; bases not matched to a gene: 3. Germline loops: CDR1 SNHLY, CDR2 FYNNEI. The CDR3 spells CASSMGQGNTEAFF. The CDR3 nucleotides read TGTGCCAGCAGCATGGGACAGGGGAACACTGAAGCTTTCTTT. The whole variable domain, filled in from reference TRBV2 and TRBJ1-1, reads EPEVTQTPSHQVTQMGQEVILRCVPISNHLYFYWYRQILGQKVEFLVSFYNNEISEKSEIFDDQFSVERPDGSNFTLKIRSTKLEDSAMYFCASSMGQGNTEAFFGQGTRLTVV.

The V gene is TRBV5-1, the J gene TRBJ1-2; D remains unclear. Germline assignment: CDR1 SGHRS and CDR2 YFSETQ. With 2 bases removed from V and 6 bases from J, the gap between germline ends came to 14 bases. This CDR3 region has 14 residues. The CDR3: CASSLFLQEDGYTF. As DNA, the CDR3 is TGCGCCAGCAGCTTATTTCTCCAGGAGGATGGCTACACCTTC.

This chain joins TRBV7-8 and TRBJ1-2; tentative D call: TRBD1 (5 bases). The CDR3 spans 12 residues. V gave up 5 bases and J gave up 8 bases, with 12 bases separating them. Per germline, CDR1 SGHVS and CDR2 FQNEAQ. The CDR3 sequence: CASSPQGQGYTF. The CDR3 DNA sequence: TGTGCCAGCAGCCCCCAGGGTCAAGGCTACACCTTC.

The chain uses TRBV28 and TRBJ2-1; D may correspond to TRBD1 or TRBD2 (5 bases each). The V gene's germline CDR1 is MDHEN and CDR2 SYDVKM. V dropped 3 bases and J dropped 9 bases, with 15 bases sitting between them. The CDR3 runs 14 residues. CDR3 DNA: TGTGCCAGCAGTTTCCCGACAGAGAGGGGTGAGCAGTTCTTC. Translated, it gives CASSFPTERGEQFF.

In the case of this clone: Other DNA sequences in the same sample also yield this CDR3. V gene TRBV11-2 combines with J gene TRBJ2-1; D is unclear. Trimming pared 5 bases from V and 4 bases from J, leaving 3 bases between. CDR1 and CDR2 from the germline V gene are SGHAT and FQNNGV. This CDR3 is built from 11 residues. This CDR3 reads CASSPYNEQFF. Written as DNA, the CDR3 is TGTGCCAGCAGCCCTTACAATGAGCAGTTCTTC.

The chain links TRBV27 to TRBJ1-1; 10 nucleotides line up with TRBD1. J was trimmed by 11 bases and V by 1 base; bases with no gene match: 4. CDR1 is MNHEY, CDR2 SMNVEV, per germline (reference sequence). CDR3 length: 13 amino acids. CDR3 residues: CASSLWGQGYAFF. CDR3 in DNA: TGTGCCAGCAGTTTATGGGGACAGGGGTACGCTTTCTTT.